This T cell receptor beta chain was documented in a study of monozygotic twins with inflammatory bowel disease. Germline V gene lookup returns CDR1 DFQATT and CDR2 SNEGSKA (reference sequence). The CDR3 is 13 residues long. With the 5' RACE reads reprocessed, TCRdb shows one record per CDR3 protein and no DNA. This sample's clone table lists 110,000 to 150,000 distinct CDR3 sequences. The source material was blood. The chain couples TRBV20-1 to TRBJ2-7; checking the TCRdb D call of TRBD1 is not possible without DNA. The origin of this receptor is a human donor with ulcerative colitis or Crohn's disease, or a healthy co-twin of an affected twin (not recorded which). This CDR3 reads CSAGRGSAYEQYF.